This TCR beta chain was identified during a study of shared clonotypes between healthy human individuals. Findings and limits, study-wide: Rarefaction showed sorted-subset sequencing was incomplete despite large depth.

A word on this clone: Its antigen is not known.

A CD45RA-negative memory subset and a CD45RA+ naive subset were separated from the CD4+ cells. The V end was cut by 5 bases, the J end by 7 bases, with 17 bases between. Germline CDR1 is MDHEN and CDR2 is SYDVKM. The CDR3 spans 14 residues. Repertoires were generated with immunoSEQ multiplex PCR, while TCRdb's copy carries only in-frame clones and drops some. The sample records fewer than 2.5 million clones, 80% to 95% being singletons. The sequenced sample consisted of naive CD4+ T cells from PBMCs. The subset: CD45RA+ positively selected. This receptor was obtained from a man between 18 and 35 years old in good health. Some clones in this sample may be carry-over from other donors' samples. This chain joins TRBV28 and TRBJ1-1; no definite D call. CDR3 region: CASSQRLMTIEAFF. CDR3 bases: TGTGCCAGCAGTCAAAGACTCATGACTATTGAAGCTTTCTTT.